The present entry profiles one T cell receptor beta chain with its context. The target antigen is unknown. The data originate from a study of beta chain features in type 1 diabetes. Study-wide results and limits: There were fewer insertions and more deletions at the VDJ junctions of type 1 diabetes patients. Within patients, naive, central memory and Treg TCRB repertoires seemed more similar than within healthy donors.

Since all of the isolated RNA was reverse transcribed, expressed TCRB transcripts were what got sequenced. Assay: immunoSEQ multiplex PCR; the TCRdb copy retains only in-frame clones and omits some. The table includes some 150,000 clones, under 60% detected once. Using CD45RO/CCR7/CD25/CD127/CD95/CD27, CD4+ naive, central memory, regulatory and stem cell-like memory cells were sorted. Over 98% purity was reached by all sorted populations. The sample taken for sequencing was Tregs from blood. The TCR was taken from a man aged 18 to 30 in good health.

CDR3 DNA: TGTGCCAGCAGCCTGGGACAGGGCGTCTACAATGAGCAGTTCTTC. Amino acid sequence: CASSLGQGVYNEQFF. The chain combines TRBV7-2 with TRBJ2-1; 9 nucleotides align to TRBD1. The CDR3 runs 15 residues. Germline loops: CDR1 SGHTA, CDR2 FQGNSA. The trim removed 5 bases at V and 3 bases at J, leaving 5 bases unmatched.